The 29 T cell receptor beta chains below all came from one sample that was sequenced in a study of response to subunit inactivated influenza vaccine (dated by TCRdb to 2016 to 2018). Libraries were built with RT-PCR. Data came from an Illumina HiSeq 2500. The public sequencing data were trimmed at Q25 with fastp and processed into clonotypes with MiXCR by TCRdb, which kept only in-frame beta chains. Every distinct CDR3 protein forms one entry, paired with its most common genes and DNA. A total of 650,000 to 800,000 distinct CDR3 sequences appear in this sample, around 13% of them only once. The top ten constitute approximately 6.5% of the sample. The sequencing here drew on PBMCs from blood, taken around 15 days before vaccination. The source of these receptors is a man aged 45-65 years who received an inactivated influenza vaccine. Donor details come from another sample of the same person, matched by shared clones.

This clonotype has a count of ten or more. The chain has TRBV12-3 or TRBV12-4 and TRBJ2-1, with TRBD2 as a possible D gene (6 bases). V lost 1 base and J lost 3, with 16 bases in between. The CDR3 covers 17 residues. DNA for the CDR3: TGTGCCAGCAGTTTAGAACCCCGGCGGGATCGCTACAATGAGCAGTTCTTC. This translates into CASSLEPRRDRYNEQFF.

This clonotype was observed a few times. The chain combines TRBV6-4 with TRBJ2-1; weak D call: TRBD2 (7 bases). CDR1 is MRHNA, CDR2 SNTAGT, per germline. Trimming cost V 6 bases and J 10 bases, with 25 bases left between them. CDR3 length: 16 amino acids. The CDR3 coding sequence is TGTGCCAGCAGCCCGTCCGTCAGGGGCGGGAGCGGGGAGCAGTTCTTC. Protein sequence: CASSPSVRGGSGEQFF.

This clonotype was detected many times. V usage is TRBV6-2 or TRBV6-3 and J usage is TRBJ2-1; D assignment may be TRBD1 or TRBD2 (5 bases each). This CDR3 is 14 amino acids long. Germline V CDR1 and CDR2: MNHEY, SVGEGT. Trimming removed 3 bases from V and 7 bases from J, with 13 bases in between. The CDR3 DNA sequence: TGTGCCAGCAGTTATCTCGGGACGGAGAATGAGCAGTTCTTC. Protein: CASSYLGTENEQFF.

This clonotype occurred a few times. The J gene is TRBJ2-1, the V gene TRBV25-1, with D perhaps TRBD1 (6 bases). This CDR3 region has 14 residues. Between the trimmed V and J ends, which lost 7 bases and 3 bases, there was a span of 13 bases. Germline CDR1 reads MGHDK; CDR2 reads SYGVNS. The CDR3 region has the DNA TGTGCCAGCATTCCGGGACAAAGCTACAATGAGCAGTTCTTC. Its translation is CASIPGQSYNEQFF.

This chain links TRBV2 with TRBJ2-7; TRBD1 aligns across 7 bases. CDR3 size: 14 residues. The V segment lost 10 bases and the J segment 1 base; nucleotides outside the gene matches: 10. Germline V gives CDR1 SNHLY, CDR2 FYNNEI. CDR3 DNA: TGTGCCACCCTAAAGGACAGGACTTCCTACGAGCAGTACTTC. Translating gives CATLKDRTSYEQYF.

A few counts support this clonotype. The rearrangement joins TRBV14 to TRBJ2-1, with TRBD2 matching over 8 bases. V was clipped by 1 base and J by 6 bases; unmatched bases: 14. The CDR3 has 18 residues. Germline values: CDR1 SGHDN, CDR2 FVKESK. The CDR3 DNA follows: TGTGCCAGCAGCCAAGGGGGACCGGGACTAGTTCTATTCAATGAGCAGTTCTTC. It is translated as CASSQGGPGLVLFNEQFF.

J is TRBJ1-6 and V is TRBV12-3 or TRBV12-4; D gene unclear. The CDR3 contains 12 residues. Trimming removed 6 bases at V and 7 bases at J, with 7 bases between. As DNA, the CDR3 is TGTGCCAGCAGACTGCCCAATTCACCCCTCCACTTT. Its translation: CASRLPNSPLHF.

The V gene is TRBV15, the J gene TRBJ2-7; D not certain. This CDR3 spans 13 amino acids. Germline V gene sequence: CDR1 LNHNV, CDR2 YYDKDF (reference sequence). Trimming stripped 8 bases from V and 0 bases from J, with 11 bases between. CDR3 protein: CATSRVSSYEQYF. DNA for the CDR3: TGTGCCACCTCAAGGGTTAGCTCCTACGAGCAGTACTTC.

This clonotype has a handful of counts. The chain uses TRBV5-1 and TRBJ2-5; D perhaps matches TRBD2 (6 bases). The CDR3 has 19 residues. Between the trimmed V and J ends, which lost 0 bases and 3 bases, there was a span of 24 bases. CDR1 is SGHRS and CDR2 is YFSETQ in the germline V gene. In DNA form, the CDR3 reads TGCGCCAGCAGCTTGGCGGGCCGGGCCAACTCCTGGGGGGAAGAGACCCAGTACTTC. It encodes CASSLAGRANSWGEETQYF.

A word on this clonotype: The germline gene is not matched at one end of the junction; a read error may be the cause. The chain combines TRBV5-1 with TRBJ2-3, with 11 bases aligning to TRBD2. The CDR3 spans 18 residues. Germline lookup yields CDR1 SGHRS and CDR2 YFSETQ. CDR3: CASGLEPVTSGSTDTQYF. The CDR3, as DNA: TGCGCCAGCGGCTTAGAGCCGGTAACTAGCGGGAGTACAGATACGCAGTATTTT.

In this sample, this clonotype turned up a few times. This chain joins TRBV15 and TRBJ2-5; the D gene is possibly TRBD2 (6 bases). V lost 4 bases, J lost 1 base, and 10 bases lay in between. The CDR3 covers 14 residues. CDR1 is LNHNV, CDR2 YYDKDF, per germline (reference sequence). CDR3 nucleotides: TGTGCCACCAGCATTGGGACTCTCCAAGAGACCCAGTACTTC. It codes for CATSIGTLQETQYF.

This clonotype was observed many times. V gene TRBV20-1 combines with J gene TRBJ2-2, with 8 bases aligning to TRBD1. Trimming at V came to 5 bases and at J to 0 bases, leaving 8 bases not matched to a gene. This CDR3 has 16 residues. Looked up from germline, CDR1 is DFQATT and CDR2 is SNEGSKA (reference sequence). The CDR3 DNA is TGCAGTGCTTCCGGGACAGGATTTTCGAACACCGGGGAGCTGTTTTTT. It codes for CSASGTGFSNTGELFF.

This sequence joins TRBV6-2 or TRBV6-3 and TRBJ2-7; the match to TRBD2 covers 7 bases. Germline assignment: CDR1 MNHEY and CDR2 SVGEGT. The CDR3 length is 16 residues. Trimming removed 4 bases from V and 1 base from J; junction bases left unmatched: 10. The CDR3 loop is CASSSPPWRGSYEQYF. DNA for the CDR3: TGTGCCAGCAGTTCACCCCCCTGGCGGGGGTCCTACGAGCAGTACTTC.

J is TRBJ2-7 and V is TRBV11-2; 8 bases line up with TRBD1. The V gene's germline CDR1 is SGHAT and CDR2 FQNNGV. Trimming cost V 5 bases and J 4 bases; bases outside gene matches: 13. CDR3 length: 16 residues. CDR3 nucleotide sequence: TGTGCCAGCAGCCAGGGACAGGTTTTTACGGGATACGAGCAGTACTTC. This translates into CASSQGQVFTGYEQYF.

In its sample, this clonotype was seen a few times. This chain links TRBV11-2 with TRBJ1-1; no clear D. Germline-derived CDR1 and CDR2 are SGHAT and FQNNGV. Trimming removed 1 base from V and 0 bases from J, with 6 bases in between. The CDR3 is 14 residues long. CDR3 sequence: CASSLVDVNTEAFF. The CDR3 coding sequence is TGTGCCAGCAGCTTAGTAGACGTGAACACTGAAGCTTTCTTT.

The rearrangement links TRBV7-8 to TRBJ2-4; no reliable D call. The CDR3 contains 15 residues. The germline V and J ends were trimmed by 0 bases and 5 bases, with 11 bases remaining between them. Germline V CDR1 and CDR2: SGHVS, FQNEAQ. CDR3 nucleotide sequence: TGTGCCAGCAGCTTAGCCCGTGTAACGGAAAACATTCAGTACTTC. Its protein is CASSLARVTENIQYF.

In this sample, this clonotype turned up many times. The genes are TRBV5-1 and TRBJ1-2, with a tentative D call TRBD1 (5 bases). V shed 1 base and J shed 8 bases, with 15 bases lying between them. Germline V lookup: CDR1 SGHRS, CDR2 YFSETQ. CDR3 length: 14 amino acids. CDR3 sequence: CASSLSVGGRGYTF. Written as DNA, the CDR3 is TGCGCCAGCAGCTTGTCCGTCGGGGGACGGGGCTACACCTTC.

This clonotype was detected a few times. V usage is TRBV6-5 and J usage is TRBJ2-7; no firm D call. V was shortened by 6 bases and J by 6 bases, with 12 bases between the two germline ends. The CDR3 sequence is 12 residues long. In germline, CDR1 is MNHEY, CDR2 SVGAGI. The CDR3 nucleotides are TGTGCCAGCAGACCAGGCCCTGGCGAGCAGTACTTC. Translating it yields CASRPGPGEQYF.

Only a few counts were recorded for this clonotype. V and J are TRBV7-2 and TRBJ2-7; D is ambiguous. The CDR3 has 14 residues. V was cut by 0 bases and J by 2 bases, with 8 bases left in between. CDR1 is SGHTA, CDR2 FQGNSA, per germline. The CDR3 coding sequence is TGTGCCAGCAGCTTAGCGCGTTCAGCCTACGAGCAGTACTTC. Translation: CASSLARSAYEQYF.

In this sample, this clonotype turned up a few times. The J gene is TRBJ2-1, the V gene TRBV4-2, with 8 bases matching TRBD1. This CDR3 comprises 14 residues. J gave up 9 bases and V 0 bases, and 4 bases lay outside the gene matches. Germline lookup yields CDR1 LGHNA and CDR2 YNFKEQ. The CDR3 region has the DNA TGTGCCAGCAGCCAAGACGGACAGGGCGGTGAGCAGTTCTTC. Its protein is CASSQDGQGGEQFF.

This chain links TRBV5-1 with TRBJ2-7, with 9 bases identical to TRBD1. This CDR3 spans 15 amino acids. Germline lookup yields CDR1 SGHRS and CDR2 YFSETQ. The J segment lost 4 bases and the V segment lost 4 bases, leaving 9 bases of the junction unmatched. The chain's CDR3 is CASSSNRGRMYEQYF. For the CDR3, the DNA is TGCGCCAGCAGCAGCAACAGGGGGCGTATGTACGAGCAGTACTTC.

This clonotype occurred a few times. This chain uses TRBV10-3 with TRBJ1-1; TRBD1 aligns across 7 bases. J lost 1 base, V lost 6 bases, and 8 bases had no gene match. Germline CDR1 ENHRY, CDR2 SYGVKD. CDR3 length: 15 amino acids. As DNA, the CDR3 is TGTGCCATCAGGGCAGGGGGACAGCAGAACACTGAAGCTTTCTTT. It specifies CAIRAGGQQNTEAFF.

The rearrangement joins TRBV7-2 to TRBJ2-4; 11 positions agree with TRBD2. Trimming at V came to 4 bases and at J to 5 bases, leaving 7 bases not matched to a gene. The CDR3 is 16 amino acids. In germline, CDR1 is SGHTA, CDR2 FQGNSA. The CDR3 nucleotides read TGTGCCAGCAGCTCCTCCTTAGCGGGAGGGGAAAACATTCAGTACTTC. Encoded protein: CASSSSLAGGENIQYF. Full variable domain (missing parts from reference TRBV7-2 and TRBJ2-4): GAGVSQSPSNKVTEKGKDVELRCDPISGHTALYWYRQSLGQGLEFLIYFQGNSAPDKSGLPSDRFSAERTGGSVSTLTIQRTQQEDSAVYLCASSSSLAGGENIQYFGAGTRLSVL.

The chain couples TRBV20-1 to TRBJ1-6; TRBD1 matches at 9 bases. This CDR3 contains 13 residues. Germline V gene lookup returns CDR1 DFQATT and CDR2 SNEGSKA (reference sequence). CDR3 DNA: TGCAGCGCGGACAGGGGCTATAATTCACCCCTCCACTTT. Its protein product is CSADRGYNSPLHF.

This clonotype was seen a handful of times. The V call is TRBV28, the J call TRBJ2-3; TRBD1 aligns across 9 bases. Trimming cost V 1 base and J 6 bases; bases outside gene matches: 14. Germline V gene data show CDR1 as MDHEN and CDR2 as SYDVKM. The CDR3 consists of 18 residues. In nucleotides, the CDR3 is TGTGCCAGCAGTTTATTTGGGACAGGGAATGGGGGGTCGGATACGCAGTATTTT. This codes for CASSLFGTGNGGSDTQYF.

The chain carries TRBV18 and TRBJ2-5, with unresolved D. This CDR3 contains 15 residues. Trimming stripped 6 bases from V and 5 bases from J, with 19 bases between. Germline assignment: CDR1 KGHSH and CDR2 LQKENI. CDR3 coding DNA: TGTGCCAGCTCGCCTACGTTCTCCCCTATGGAGACCCAGTACTTC. It translates to CASSPTFSPMETQYF.

In this sample, this clonotype turned up a few times. The rearrangement links TRBV28 to TRBJ2-1, with TRBD2 identical over 11 bases. Germline CDR1 MDHEN, CDR2 SYDVKM. Trimming at V came to 5 bases and at J to 5 bases, leaving 5 bases not matched to a gene. The CDR3 runs 15 residues. CDR3 coding DNA: TGTGCCAGCAGTCCTAGCGGGAGGACCCACAATGAGCAGTTCTTC. Its translation: CASSPSGRTHNEQFF.

This clonotype was found a few times. The rearrangement links TRBV12-3 or TRBV12-4 to TRBJ2-3; D gene uncertain. CDR3 size: 13 residues. V was clipped by 2 bases and J by 4 bases, with 7 bases between them. The CDR3 protein is CASSLYSPDTQYF. As DNA, the CDR3 is TGTGCCAGCAGTTTATATAGTCCAGATACGCAGTATTTT.

This chain links TRBV28 with TRBJ2-2; 9 bases fit TRBD1. The V gene end was trimmed by 6 bases and the J gene end by 7 bases; junction bases not matched to a gene: 6. The germline V gene encodes CDR1 MDHEN and CDR2 SYDVKM. The CDR3 is 14 amino acids. DNA for the CDR3: TGTGCCAGCAGCCGGGACAGGGCCGTCGGGGAGCTGTTTTTT. It encodes CASSRDRAVGELFF.